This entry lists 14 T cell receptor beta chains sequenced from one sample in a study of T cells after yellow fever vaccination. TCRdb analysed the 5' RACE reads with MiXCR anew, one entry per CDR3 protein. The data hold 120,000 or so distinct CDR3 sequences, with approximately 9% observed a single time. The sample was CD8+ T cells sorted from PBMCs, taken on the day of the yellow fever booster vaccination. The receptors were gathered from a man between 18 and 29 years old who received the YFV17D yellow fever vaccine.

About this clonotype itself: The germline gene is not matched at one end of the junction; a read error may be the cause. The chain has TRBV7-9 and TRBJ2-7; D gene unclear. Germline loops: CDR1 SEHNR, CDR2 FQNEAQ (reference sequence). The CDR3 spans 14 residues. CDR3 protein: CASRFLSQLYGQYF. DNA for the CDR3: TGTGCCAGCAGGTTTCTGAGTCAGCTCTACGGGCAGTACTTC. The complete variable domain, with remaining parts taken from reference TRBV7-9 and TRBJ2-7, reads DTGVSQNPRHKITKRGQNVTFRCDPISEHNRLYWYRQTLGQGPEFLTYFQNEAQLEKSRLLSDRFSAERPKGSFSTLEIQRTEQGDSAMYLCASRFLSQLYGQYFGPGTRLTVT.

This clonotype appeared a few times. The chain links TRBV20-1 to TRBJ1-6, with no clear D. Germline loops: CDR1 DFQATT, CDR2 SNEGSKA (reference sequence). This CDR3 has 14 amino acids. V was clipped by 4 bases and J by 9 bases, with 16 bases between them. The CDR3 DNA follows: TGCAGTGCTACGGGTTGGCAGGCCTTTTCACCCCTCCACTTT. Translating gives CSATGWQAFSPLHF.

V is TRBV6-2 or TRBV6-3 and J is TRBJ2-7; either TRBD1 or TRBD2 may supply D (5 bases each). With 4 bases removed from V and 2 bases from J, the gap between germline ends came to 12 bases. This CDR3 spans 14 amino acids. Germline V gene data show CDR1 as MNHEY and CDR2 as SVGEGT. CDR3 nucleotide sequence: TGTGCCAGCAGTTCCCGCCGGGACCCCTACGAGCAGTACTTC. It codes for CASSSRRDPYEQYF.

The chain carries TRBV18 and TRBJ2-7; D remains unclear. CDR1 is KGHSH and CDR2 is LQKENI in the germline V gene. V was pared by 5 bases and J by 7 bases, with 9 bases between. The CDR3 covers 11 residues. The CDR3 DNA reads TGTGCCAGCTCATCCCCGGAAGAGCAGTACGTC. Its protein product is CASSSPEEQYV.

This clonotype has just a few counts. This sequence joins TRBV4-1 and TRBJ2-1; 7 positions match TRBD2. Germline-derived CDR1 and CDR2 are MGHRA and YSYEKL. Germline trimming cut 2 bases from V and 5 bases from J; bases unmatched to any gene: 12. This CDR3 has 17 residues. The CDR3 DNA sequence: TGCGCCAGCAGCCAAAGCCTTCTCGCGGGGGAAGACAATGAGCAGTTCTTC. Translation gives CASSQSLLAGEDNEQFF.

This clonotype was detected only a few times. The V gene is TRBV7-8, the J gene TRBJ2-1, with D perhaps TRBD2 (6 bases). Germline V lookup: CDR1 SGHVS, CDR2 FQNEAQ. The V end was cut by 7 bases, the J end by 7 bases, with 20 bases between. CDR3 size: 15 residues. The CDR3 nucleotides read TGTGCCAGCACTCCGGGTGGCGGGGCGGGGAATGAGCAGTTCTTC. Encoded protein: CASTPGGGAGNEQFF.

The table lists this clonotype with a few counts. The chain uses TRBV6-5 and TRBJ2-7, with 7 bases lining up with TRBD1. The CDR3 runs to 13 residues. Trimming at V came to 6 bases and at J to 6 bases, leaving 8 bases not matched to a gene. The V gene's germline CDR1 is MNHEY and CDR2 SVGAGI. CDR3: CASRLTGISEQYV. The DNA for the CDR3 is TGTGCCAGCAGACTGACAGGGATTTCCGAGCAGTACGTC.

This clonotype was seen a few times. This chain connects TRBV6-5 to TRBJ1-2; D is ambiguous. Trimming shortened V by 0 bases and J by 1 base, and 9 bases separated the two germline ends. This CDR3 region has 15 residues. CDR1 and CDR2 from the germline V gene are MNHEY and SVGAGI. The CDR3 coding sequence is TGTGCCAGCAGTTACTCCCTAAGAGTTAACTATGGCTACACCTTC. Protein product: CASSYSLRVNYGYTF.

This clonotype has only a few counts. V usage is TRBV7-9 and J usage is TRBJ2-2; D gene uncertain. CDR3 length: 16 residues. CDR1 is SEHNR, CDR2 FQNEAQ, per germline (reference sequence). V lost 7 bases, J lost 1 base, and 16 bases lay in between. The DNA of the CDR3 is TGTGCCAGCACCTCCGGCCGAACAGAGAACACCGGGGAGCTGTTTTTT. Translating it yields CASTSGRTENTGELFF.

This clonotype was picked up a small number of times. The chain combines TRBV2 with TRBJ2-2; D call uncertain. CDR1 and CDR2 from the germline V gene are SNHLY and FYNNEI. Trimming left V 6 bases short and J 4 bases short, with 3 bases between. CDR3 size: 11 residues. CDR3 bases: TGTGCCAGCAGGGTCACCGGGGAGCTGTTTTTT. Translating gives CASRVTGELFF.

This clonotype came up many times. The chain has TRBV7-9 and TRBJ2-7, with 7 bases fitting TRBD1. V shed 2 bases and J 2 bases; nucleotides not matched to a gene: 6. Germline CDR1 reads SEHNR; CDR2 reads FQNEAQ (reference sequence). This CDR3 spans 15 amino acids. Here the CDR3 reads CASSLSQGVAYEQYF. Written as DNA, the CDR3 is TGTGCCAGCAGCTTATCCCAGGGGGTAGCCTACGAGCAGTACTTC.

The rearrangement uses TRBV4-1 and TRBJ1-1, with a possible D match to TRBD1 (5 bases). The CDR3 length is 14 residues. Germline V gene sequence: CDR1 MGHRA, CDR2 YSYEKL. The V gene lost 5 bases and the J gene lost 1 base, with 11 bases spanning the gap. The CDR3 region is CASSKPGGNTEAFF. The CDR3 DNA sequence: TGCGCCAGCAGCAAGCCTGGGGGGAACACTGAAGCTTTCTTT.

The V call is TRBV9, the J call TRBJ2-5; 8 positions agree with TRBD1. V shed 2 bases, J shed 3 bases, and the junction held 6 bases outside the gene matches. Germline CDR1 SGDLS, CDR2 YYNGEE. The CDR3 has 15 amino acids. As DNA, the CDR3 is TGTGCCAGCAGCGTTCAGGGGGCCTCAAAAGAGACCCAGTACTTC. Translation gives CASSVQGASKETQYF.

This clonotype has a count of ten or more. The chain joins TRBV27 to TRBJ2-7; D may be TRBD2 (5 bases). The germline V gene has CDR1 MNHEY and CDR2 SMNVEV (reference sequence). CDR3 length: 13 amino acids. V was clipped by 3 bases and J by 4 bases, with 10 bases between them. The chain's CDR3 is CASSLGSAYEQYF. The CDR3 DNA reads TGTGCCAGCAGTTTGGGGAGTGCGTACGAGCAGTACTTC.